In this sample, the clone carrying this TCR beta chain turned up once. This CDR3 region has 17 residues. V shed 0 bases and J 2 bases; nucleotides not matched to a gene: 11. Germline loops: CDR1 SGDLS, CDR2 YYNGEE. This record belongs to a study of blood T cell repertoires in COVID-19. Background on the study: Nucleic acid was either cDNA or gDNA, and it came from T cells, B-cell-depleted T cells, or PBMCs.

How the authors handled the data: For nucleated cells, counts were estimated from reference gene primer amplification. Data came from immunoSEQ multiplex PCR; TCRdb stores just in-frame clones and leaves some out. Clone size and V and J calls were adopted from that table, with D and trimming inferred from the DNA. The sample lists about 240,000 clones; nearly 90% were seen once. The TCR originated in a young woman with acute or convalescent COVID-19. The rearrangement links TRBV9 to TRBJ2-7, with 7 bases that match TRBD1. The sample comprised peripheral blood. CDR3 residues: CASSVAASRDRPYEQYF. CDR3 bases: TGTGCCAGCAGCGTAGCAGCGTCCCGGGACAGACCCTACGAGCAGTACTTC.